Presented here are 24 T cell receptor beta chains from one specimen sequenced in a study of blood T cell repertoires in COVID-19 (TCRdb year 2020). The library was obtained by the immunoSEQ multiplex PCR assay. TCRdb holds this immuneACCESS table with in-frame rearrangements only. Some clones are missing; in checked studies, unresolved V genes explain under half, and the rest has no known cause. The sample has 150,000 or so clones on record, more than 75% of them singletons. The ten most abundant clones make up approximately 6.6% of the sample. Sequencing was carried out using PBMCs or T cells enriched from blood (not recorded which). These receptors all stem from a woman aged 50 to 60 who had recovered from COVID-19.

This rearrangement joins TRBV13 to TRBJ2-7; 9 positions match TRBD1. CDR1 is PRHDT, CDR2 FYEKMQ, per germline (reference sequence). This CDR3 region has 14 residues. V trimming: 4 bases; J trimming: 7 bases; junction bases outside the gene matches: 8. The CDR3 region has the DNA TGTGCCAGCAGCTACAGGGGGCGCAGGAGGGAGCAGTACTTC. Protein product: CASSYRGRRREQYF.

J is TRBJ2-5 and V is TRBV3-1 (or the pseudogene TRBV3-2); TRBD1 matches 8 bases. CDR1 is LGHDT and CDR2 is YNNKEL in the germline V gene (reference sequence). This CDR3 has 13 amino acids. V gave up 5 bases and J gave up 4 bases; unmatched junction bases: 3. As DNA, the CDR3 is TGTGCCAGCAGCTGGACAGGGCGAGAGACCCAGTACTTC. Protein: CASSWTGRETQYF.

CDR3 bases: TGTGCCAGCAGCTTGCCGACAGGGACAGGCTTTCAGCCCCAGCATTTT. Amino acids: CASSLPTGTGFQPQHF. V and J are TRBV7-2 and TRBJ1-5; 8 nucleotides align to TRBD1. The length of the CDR3 is 16 residues. Germline-derived CDR1 and CDR2 are SGHTA and FQGNSA. V lost 3 bases to trimming and J lost 6 bases; unmatched junction nucleotides: 10. The whole variable domain, remainder taken from reference TRBV7-2 and TRBJ1-5, is GAGVSQSPSNKVTEKGKDVELRCDPISGHTALYWYRQSLGQGLEFLIYFQGNSAPDKSGLPSDRFSAERTGGSVSTLTIQRTQQEDSAVYLCASSLPTGTGFQPQHFGDGTRLSIL.

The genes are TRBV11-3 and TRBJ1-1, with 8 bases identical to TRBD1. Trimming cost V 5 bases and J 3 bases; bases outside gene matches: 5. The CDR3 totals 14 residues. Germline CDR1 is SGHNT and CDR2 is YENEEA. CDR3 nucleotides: TGTGCCAGCAGCCCGGGACAGGCGGACACTGAAGCTTTCTTT. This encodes CASSPGQADTEAFF. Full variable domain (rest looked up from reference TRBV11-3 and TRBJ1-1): EAGVVQSPRYKIIEKKQPVAFWCNPISGHNTLYWYLQNLGQGPELLIRYENEEAVDDSQLPKDRFSAERLKGVDSTLKIQPAELGDSAVYLCASSPGQADTEAFFGQGTRLTVV.

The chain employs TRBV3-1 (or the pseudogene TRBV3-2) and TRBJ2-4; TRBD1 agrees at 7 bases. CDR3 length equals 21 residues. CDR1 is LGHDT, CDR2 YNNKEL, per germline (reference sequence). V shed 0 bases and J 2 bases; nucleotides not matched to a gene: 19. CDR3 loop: CASSQERVRQGGFWTKNIQYF. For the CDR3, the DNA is TGTGCCAGCAGCCAAGAACGGGTAAGACAGGGCGGGTTTTGGACCAAAAACATTCAGTACTTC.

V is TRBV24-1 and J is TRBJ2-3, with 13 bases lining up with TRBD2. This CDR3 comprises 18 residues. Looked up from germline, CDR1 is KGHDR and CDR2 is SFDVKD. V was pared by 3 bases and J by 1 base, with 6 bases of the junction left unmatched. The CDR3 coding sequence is TGTGCCACCAGTGATCTACGGACTAGCGGGGGTGGCACAGATACGCAGTATTTT. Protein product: CATSDLRTSGGGTDTQYF.

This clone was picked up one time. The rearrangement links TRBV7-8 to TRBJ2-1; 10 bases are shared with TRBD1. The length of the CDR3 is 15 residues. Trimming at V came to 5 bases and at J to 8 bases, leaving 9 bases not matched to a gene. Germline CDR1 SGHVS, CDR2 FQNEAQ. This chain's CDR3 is CASSRGTGAADEQFF. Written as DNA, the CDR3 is TGTGCCAGCAGCCGAGGGACAGGGGCGGCAGATGAGCAGTTCTTC. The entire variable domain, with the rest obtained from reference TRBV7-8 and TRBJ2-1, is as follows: GAGVSQSPRYKVAKRGQDVALRCDPISGHVSLFWYQQALGQGPEFLTYFQNEAQLDKSGLPSDRFFAERPEGSVSTLKIQRTQQEDSAVYLCASSRGTGAADEQFFGPGTRLTVL.

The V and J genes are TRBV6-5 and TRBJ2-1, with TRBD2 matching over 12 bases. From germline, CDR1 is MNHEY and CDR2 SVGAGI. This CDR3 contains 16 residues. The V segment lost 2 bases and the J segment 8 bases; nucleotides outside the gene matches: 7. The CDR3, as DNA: TGTGCCAGCAGTTACCGGACTAGCGGGGCATGGGATGAGCAGTTCTTC. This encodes CASSYRTSGAWDEQFF.

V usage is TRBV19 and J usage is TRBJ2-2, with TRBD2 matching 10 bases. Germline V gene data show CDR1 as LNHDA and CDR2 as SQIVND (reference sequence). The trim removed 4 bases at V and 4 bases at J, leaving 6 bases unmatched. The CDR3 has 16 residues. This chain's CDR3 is CASSTQRGGRTGELFF. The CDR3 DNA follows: TGTGCCAGTAGTACCCAGCGGGGGGGCCGCACCGGGGAGCTGTTTTTT.

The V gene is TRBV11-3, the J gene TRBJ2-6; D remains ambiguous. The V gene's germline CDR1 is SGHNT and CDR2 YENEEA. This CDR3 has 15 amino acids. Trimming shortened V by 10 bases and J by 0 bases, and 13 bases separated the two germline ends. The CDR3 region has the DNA TGTGCCACCCAAGGAGTTCGCTCTGGGGCCAACGTCCTGACTTTC. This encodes CATQGVRSGANVLTF. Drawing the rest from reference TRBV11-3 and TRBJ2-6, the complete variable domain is EAGVVQSPRYKIIEKKQPVAFWCNPISGHNTLYWYLQNLGQGPELLIRYENEEAVDDSQLPKDRFSAERLKGVDSTLKIQPAELGDSAVYLCATQGVRSGANVLTFGAGSRLTVL.

The CDR3 reads CASSTGTVNEKLFF. CDR3 coding DNA: TGTGCCAGTAGTACCGGGACAGTAAATGAAAAACTGTTTTTT. The chain carries TRBV19 and TRBJ1-4; 7 bases line up with TRBD1. The J segment lost 5 bases and the V segment lost 4 bases, leaving 4 bases of the junction unmatched. The CDR3 contains 14 residues. Germline CDR1 and CDR2: LNHDA and SQIVND (reference sequence).

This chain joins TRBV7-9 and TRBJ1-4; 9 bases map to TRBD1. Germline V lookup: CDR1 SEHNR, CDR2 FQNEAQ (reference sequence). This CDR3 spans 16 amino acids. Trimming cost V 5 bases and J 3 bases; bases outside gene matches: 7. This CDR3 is CASSPNRGHSNEKLFF. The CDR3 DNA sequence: TGTGCCAGCAGCCCAAACAGGGGGCATTCTAATGAAAAACTGTTTTTT.

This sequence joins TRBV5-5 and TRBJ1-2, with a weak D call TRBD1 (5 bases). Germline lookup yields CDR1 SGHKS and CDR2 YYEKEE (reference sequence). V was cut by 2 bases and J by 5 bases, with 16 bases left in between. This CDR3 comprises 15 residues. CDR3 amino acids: CASSLITGDMYGYTF. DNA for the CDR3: TGTGCCAGCAGCTTAATCACAGGTGACATGTATGGCTACACCTTC.

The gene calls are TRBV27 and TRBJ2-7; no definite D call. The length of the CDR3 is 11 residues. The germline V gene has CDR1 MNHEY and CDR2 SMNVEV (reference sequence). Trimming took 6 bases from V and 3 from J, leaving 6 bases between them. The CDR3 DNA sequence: TGTGCCAGCAGACAAGACTACGAGCAGTACTTC. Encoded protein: CASRQDYEQYF.

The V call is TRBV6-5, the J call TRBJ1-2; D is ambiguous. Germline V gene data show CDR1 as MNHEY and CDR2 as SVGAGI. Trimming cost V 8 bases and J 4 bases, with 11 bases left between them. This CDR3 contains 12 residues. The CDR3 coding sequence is TGTGCCAGCCTTAGCGGGGTCTATGGCTACACCTTC. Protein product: CASLSGVYGYTF.

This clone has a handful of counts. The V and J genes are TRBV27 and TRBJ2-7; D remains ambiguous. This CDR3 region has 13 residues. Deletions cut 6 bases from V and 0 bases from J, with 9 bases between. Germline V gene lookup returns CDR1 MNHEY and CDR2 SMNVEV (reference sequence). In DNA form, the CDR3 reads TGTGCCAGCAGACTACTCAGCTCCTACGAGCAGTACTTC. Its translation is CASRLLSSYEQYF.

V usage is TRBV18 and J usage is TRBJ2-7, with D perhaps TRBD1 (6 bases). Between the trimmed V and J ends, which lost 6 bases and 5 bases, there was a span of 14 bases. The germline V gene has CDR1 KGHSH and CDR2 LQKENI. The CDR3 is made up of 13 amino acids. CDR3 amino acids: CASSPRTVDEQYF. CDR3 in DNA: TGTGCCAGCTCTCCCCGGACAGTGGACGAGCAGTACTTC.

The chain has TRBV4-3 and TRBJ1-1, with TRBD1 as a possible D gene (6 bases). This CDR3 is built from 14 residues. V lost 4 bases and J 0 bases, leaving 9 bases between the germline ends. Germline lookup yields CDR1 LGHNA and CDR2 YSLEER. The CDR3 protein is CASSLGQMNTEAFF. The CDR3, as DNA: TGCGCCAGCAGCCTAGGACAGATGAACACTGAAGCTTTCTTT.

CDR3 DNA sequence: TGTGCCAGCAGTCGGGACATGACAAACACTGAAGCTTTCTTT. Amino acid sequence: CASSRDMTNTEAFF. This rearrangement joins TRBV7-2 to TRBJ1-1, with TRBD1 as a possible D gene (6 bases). The CDR3 spans 14 residues. Per germline, CDR1 SGHTA and CDR2 FQGNSA. V lost 6 bases and J lost 2, with 13 bases in between.

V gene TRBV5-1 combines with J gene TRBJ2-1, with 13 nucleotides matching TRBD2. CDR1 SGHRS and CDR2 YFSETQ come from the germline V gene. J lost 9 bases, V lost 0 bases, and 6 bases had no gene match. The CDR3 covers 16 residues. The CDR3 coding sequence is TGCGCCAGCAGCTTGGGGGGACTAGCGGGGCAGGGTGAGCAGTTCTTC. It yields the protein CASSLGGLAGQGEQFF.

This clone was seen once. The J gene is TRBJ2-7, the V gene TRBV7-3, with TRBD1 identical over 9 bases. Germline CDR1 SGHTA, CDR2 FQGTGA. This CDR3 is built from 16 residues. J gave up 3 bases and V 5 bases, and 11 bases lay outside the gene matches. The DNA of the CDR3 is TGTGCCAGCAGCCCCGGGACAGGGCCTGGAAACTACGAGCAGTACTTC. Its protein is CASSPGTGPGNYEQYF.

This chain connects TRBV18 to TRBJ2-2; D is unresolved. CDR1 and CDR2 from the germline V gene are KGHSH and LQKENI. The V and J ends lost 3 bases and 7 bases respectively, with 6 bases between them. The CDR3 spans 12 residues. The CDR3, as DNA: TGTGCCAGCTCACCCCCCAACGGGGAGCTGTTTTTT. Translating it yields CASSPPNGELFF.

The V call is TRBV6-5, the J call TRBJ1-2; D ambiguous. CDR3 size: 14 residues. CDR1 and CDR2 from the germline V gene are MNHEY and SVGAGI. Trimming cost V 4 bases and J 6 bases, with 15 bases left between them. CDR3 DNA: TGTGCCAGCAGTTCCCGTCCCCCACAAAATGGCTACACCTTC. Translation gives CASSSRPPQNGYTF.

CDR3 sequence: CASSLPGGSQETQYF. The CDR3 bases are TGTGCCAGCAGCCTCCCTGGCGGAAGCCAAGAGACCCAGTACTTC. The V gene is TRBV7-9, the J gene TRBJ2-5; D uncertain. CDR3 size: 15 residues. Germline V CDR1 and CDR2: SEHNR, FQNEAQ (reference sequence). Trimming stripped 5 bases from V and 1 base from J, with 14 bases between.